The entry below gives a single T cell receptor beta chain sequence along with its context. The table came from immunoSEQ multiplex PCR; TCRdb's copy has only in-frame clones and leaves some out. The data show around 78,000 clones, 90% to 95% seen once. This CDR3 region has 15 residues. The germline CDR1 and CDR2 sequences are SGHAT and FQNNGV. V lost 5 bases, J lost 5 bases, and 7 bases stayed unmatched. The data originate from a study of T cell changes during pregnancy in multiple sclerosis. The starting material was peripheral blood, obtained in the third trimester of pregnancy. The TCR comes from a female donor in good health, enrolled as a control in a pregnancy study. This chain links TRBV11-2 with TRBJ2-2; 8 bases are a match to TRBD1. The CDR3 sequence is CASSIQGASTGELFF. In nucleotides, the CDR3 is TGTGCCAGCAGCATTCAGGGGGCATCTACCGGGGAGCTGTTTTTT.